A single sample is the source of the 11 T cell receptor beta chains below, sequenced in a study of blood T cell repertoires in COVID-19. This table comes from immunoSEQ multiplex PCR, and its TCRdb copy is limited to in-frame clones, with some not included. Here the sample spans approximately 72,000 clones, 86% being singletons. Source material: peripheral blood. Source of these receptors: a woman aged 55-70 years with acute or convalescent COVID-19.

CDR3 bases: TGTGCCATAACTTCTCGGGGGGCGGGGACCGGGGAGCTGTTTTTT. Amino acids: CAITSRGAGTGELFF. The chain uses TRBV5-4 and TRBJ2-2; perhaps TRBD2 as D (7 bases). The V gene's germline CDR1 is SGHNT and CDR2 YYREEE (reference sequence). V gave up 9 bases and J gave up 5 bases, with 20 bases separating them. CDR3 length: 15 amino acids.

The chain couples TRBV5-6 to TRBJ2-7; 7 bases are a match to TRBD1. The CDR3 runs to 13 residues. Germline V gene data show CDR1 as SGHDT and CDR2 as YYEEEE. The junction had 3 bases not matched to a gene; V was cut back by 3 bases and J by 3 bases. The CDR3 DNA reads as TGTGCCAGCAGCTGGGACAGTGGCTACGAGCAGTACTTC. Amino acids: CASSWDSGYEQYF.

The chain recombines TRBV5-5 with TRBJ1-1, with D possibly being TRBD1 (6 bases). The CDR3 spans 12 residues. Trimming shortened V by 4 bases and J by 7 bases, and 11 bases separated the two germline ends. Germline CDR1 SGHKS, CDR2 YYEKEE (reference sequence). The CDR3 loop reads CASSTGTIEAFF. For the CDR3, the DNA is TGTGCCAGCAGCACAGGGACGATTGAAGCTTTCTTT.

The rearrangement links TRBV2 to TRBJ1-3; TRBD1 aligns across 7 bases. The trim removed 8 bases at V and 2 bases at J, leaving 3 bases unmatched. Germline V lookup: CDR1 SNHLY, CDR2 FYNNEI. The CDR3 extends over 13 amino acids. The CDR3, as DNA: TGTGCCAGCGACAGGGATGCTGGAAACACCATATATTTT. This gives the protein CASDRDAGNTIYF.

The chain uses TRBV6-5 and TRBJ1-6; D is uncertain. CDR1 MNHEY and CDR2 SVGAGI come from the germline V gene. This CDR3 contains 15 residues. Trimming removed 6 bases at V and 7 bases at J, with 16 bases between. The CDR3 reads CASRPRGPGNSPLHF. DNA for the CDR3: TGTGCCAGCAGGCCCCGAGGACCGGGGAATTCACCCCTCCACTTT.

The chain has TRBV5-1 and TRBJ2-5, with 7 bases lining up with TRBD1. The CDR3 is 14 amino acids. Germline trimming cut 2 bases from V and 4 bases from J; bases unmatched to any gene: 5. CDR1 is SGHRS and CDR2 is YFSETQ in the germline V gene. Here the CDR3 reads CASSFSRGIETQYF. The CDR3 DNA sequence: TGCGCCAGCAGCTTCTCCAGGGGGATAGAGACCCAGTACTTC.

The gene calls are TRBV28 and TRBJ2-2; 7 nucleotides match TRBD1. The CDR3 is 14 residues long. V was pared by 4 bases and J by 7 bases, with 6 bases of the junction left unmatched. The germline V gene has CDR1 MDHEN and CDR2 SYDVKM. In nucleotides, the CDR3 is TGTGCCAGCAGTTCGAGGACAGGAATCGGGGAGCTGTTTTTT. The encoded protein is CASSSRTGIGELFF.

V usage is TRBV6-6 and J usage is TRBJ1-1, with D possibly matching TRBD1 (6 bases). There are 15 residues in the CDR3. V was cut by 5 bases and J by 4 bases, with 17 bases left in between. The germline V gene encodes CDR1 MNHNY and CDR2 SVGAGI (reference sequence). The CDR3 protein is CASSRHMGAGTEAFF. The CDR3, as DNA: TGTGCCAGCAGTAGACACATGGGGGCAGGCACTGAAGCTTTCTTT.

This clone occurred a few times. The chain employs TRBV7-9 and TRBJ2-3, with a weak D call TRBD1 (6 bases). Germline V gives CDR1 SEHNR, CDR2 FQNEAQ (reference sequence). This CDR3 has 16 amino acids. V lost 11 bases and J lost 5, with 26 bases in between. The CDR3 reads CALEGVPGHQGDTQYF. The CDR3 region has the DNA TGTGCCCTTGAAGGGGTACCGGGACACCAAGGAGATACGCAGTATTTT.

V usage is TRBV7-9 and J usage is TRBJ2-5, with 8 bases that match TRBD2. This CDR3 is built from 17 residues. The V and J ends lost 5 bases and 5 bases, in that order; junction bases with no gene match: 16. Germline V lookup: CDR1 SEHNR, CDR2 FQNEAQ (reference sequence). CDR3 loop: CASSPGQSGGPEETQYF. CDR3 DNA: TGTGCCAGCAGCCCCGGACAAAGCGGGGGTCCCGAGGAGACCCAGTACTTC.

This chain joins TRBV27 and TRBJ1-6; tentatively, D is TRBD1 (6 bases). Trimming removed 5 bases at V and 15 bases at J, with 17 bases between. Germline loops: CDR1 MNHEY, CDR2 SMNVEV (reference sequence). CDR3 length equals 13 residues. CDR3 in amino acids: CASSPLQGTRLHF. The CDR3 DNA sequence: TGTGCCAGCAGTCCCCTACAGGGTACGCGCCTCCACTTT.